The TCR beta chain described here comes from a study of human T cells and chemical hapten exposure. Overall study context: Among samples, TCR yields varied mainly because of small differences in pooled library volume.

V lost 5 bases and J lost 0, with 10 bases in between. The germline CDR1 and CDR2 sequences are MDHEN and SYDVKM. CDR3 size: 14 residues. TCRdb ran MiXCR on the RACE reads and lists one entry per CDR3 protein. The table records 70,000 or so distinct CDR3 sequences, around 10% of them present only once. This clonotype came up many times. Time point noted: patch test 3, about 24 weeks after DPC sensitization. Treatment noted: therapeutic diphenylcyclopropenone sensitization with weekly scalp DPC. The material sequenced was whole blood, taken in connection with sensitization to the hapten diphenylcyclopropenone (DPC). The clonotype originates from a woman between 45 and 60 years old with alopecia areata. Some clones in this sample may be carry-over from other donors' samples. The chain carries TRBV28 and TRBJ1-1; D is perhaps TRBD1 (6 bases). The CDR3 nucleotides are TGTGCCAGCAGTCAACAGGGCCTGAACACTGAAGCTTTCTTT. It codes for CASSQQGLNTEAFF.